This entry lists 8 T cell receptor beta chains sequenced from one sample in a study of T cell responses to AZD1222 COVID-19 vaccine. The protocol was immunoSEQ multiplex PCR, while the TCRdb copy is restricted to in-frame clones and leaves out a portion. The sample carries approximately 130,000 clones, 70% to 90% recorded once. Sequencing was performed on peripheral blood, taken on day 0 of AZD1222 vaccination. The receptor set was obtained from an adult in good health.

J is TRBJ2-7 and V is TRBV7-6; D gene uncertain. CDR3 length: 16 amino acids. Germline lookup yields CDR1 SGHVS and CDR2 FNYEAQ. With 0 bases removed from V and 7 bases from J, the gap between germline ends came to 19 bases. In DNA form, the CDR3 reads TGTGCCAGCAGCTTAGCGTCCGGTATCCTGGCTAGGGAGCAGTACTTC. Protein product: CASSLASGILAREQYF. The variable domain in full, with the rest retrieved from reference TRBV7-6 and TRBJ2-7, is GAGVSQSPRYKVTKRGQDVALRCDPISGHVSLYWYRQALGQGPEFLTYFNYEAQQDKSGLPNDRFSAERPEGSISTLTIQRTEQRDSAMYRCASSLASGILAREQYFGPGTRLTVT.

CDR3 residues: CASSFPTGPATNEKLFF. The DNA of the CDR3 is TGTGCCAGCAGCTTTCCGACAGGGCCAGCAACTAATGAAAAACTGTTTTTT. This chain links TRBV5-8 with TRBJ1-4; 7 bases match TRBD1. The CDR3 covers 17 residues. The germline V gene has CDR1 SGHTS and CDR2 YDEGEE. V lost 2 bases to trimming and J lost 0 bases; unmatched junction nucleotides: 7.

J is TRBJ2-3 and V is TRBV24-1; 7 nucleotides agree with TRBD2. In germline, CDR1 is KGHDR, CDR2 SFDVKD. CDR3 length equals 16 residues. V lost 3 bases, J lost 3 bases, and 8 bases stayed unmatched. As DNA, the CDR3 is TGTGCCACCAGTGATGGAACAGGTAGCGGGACAGATACGCAGTATTTT. Translated: CATSDGTGSGTDTQYF.

Only one count was recorded for this clone. This sequence joins TRBV7-9 and TRBJ1-4; TRBD1 aligns across 11 bases. The CDR3 covers 14 residues. CDR1 is SEHNR and CDR2 is FQNEAQ in the germline V gene (reference sequence). After removal of 5 bases from V and 5 bases from J, the junction contained 1 base not matched to a gene. This CDR3 is CASSRTGGNEKLFF. As DNA, the CDR3 is TGTGCCAGCAGCCGGACAGGGGGCAATGAAAAACTGTTTTTT.

The gene calls are TRBV7-6 and TRBJ1-5, with 11 positions matching TRBD1. The CDR3 loop spans 16 amino acids. CDR1 is SGHVS and CDR2 is FNYEAQ in the germline V gene. Trimming removed 5 bases from V and 3 bases from J; junction bases left unmatched: 6. The CDR3 DNA reads TGTGCCAGCAGCCCGGGGACAGGGGGTTACAATCAGCCCCAGCATTTT. Protein: CASSPGTGGYNQPQHF.

This clone occurred a few times. The CDR3, as DNA: TGTGCCATCACAAGCGGGAGAAGTGAGGGCGAGCAGTACTTC. It encodes CAITSGRSEGEQYF. The V call is TRBV10-3, the J call TRBJ2-7; 8 nucleotides agree with TRBD2. V lost 7 bases and J lost 6; bases outside the gene matches: 11. The CDR3 runs 14 residues. Germline assignment: CDR1 ENHRY and CDR2 SYGVKD.

The chain joins TRBV6-1 to TRBJ1-2; no reliable D call. This CDR3 spans 14 amino acids. The germline V gene encodes CDR1 MNHNS and CDR2 SASEGT. V shed 2 bases and J shed 4 bases, with 11 bases lying between them. This chain's CDR3 is CASSEIPGSYGYTF. DNA of the CDR3: TGTGCCAGCAGTGAAATACCGGGTTCCTATGGCTACACCTTC.

This clone appeared a single time. The chain links TRBV5-6 to TRBJ1-1; D gene uncertain. Looked up from germline, CDR1 is SGHDT and CDR2 is YYEEEE. Trimming stripped 5 bases from V and 4 bases from J, with 15 bases between. The CDR3 runs 14 residues. The CDR3 nucleotides read TGTGCCAGCAGAACAGAGGACCAGAGCACTGAAGCTTTCTTT. Translation: CASRTEDQSTEAFF.